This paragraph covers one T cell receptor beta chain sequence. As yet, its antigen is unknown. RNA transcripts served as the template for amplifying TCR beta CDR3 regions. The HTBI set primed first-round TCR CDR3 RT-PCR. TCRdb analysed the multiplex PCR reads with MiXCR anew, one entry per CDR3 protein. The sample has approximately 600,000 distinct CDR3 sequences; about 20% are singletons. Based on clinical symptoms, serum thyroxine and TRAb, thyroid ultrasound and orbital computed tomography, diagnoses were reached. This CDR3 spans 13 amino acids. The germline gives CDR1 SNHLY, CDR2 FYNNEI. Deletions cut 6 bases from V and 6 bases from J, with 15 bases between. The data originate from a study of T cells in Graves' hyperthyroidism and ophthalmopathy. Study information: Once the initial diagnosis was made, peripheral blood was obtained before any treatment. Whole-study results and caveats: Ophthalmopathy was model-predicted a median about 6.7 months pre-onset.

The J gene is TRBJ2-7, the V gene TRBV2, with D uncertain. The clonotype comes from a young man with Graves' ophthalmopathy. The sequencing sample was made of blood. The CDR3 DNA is TGTGCCAGCAGGGTACTTGGGGATTCCGAGCAGTACTTC. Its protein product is CASRVLGDSEQYF.